A single sample is the source of the 22 T cell receptor beta chains below, sequenced in a study of T cells in Graves' hyperthyroidism and ophthalmopathy. Amplification yielded TCR beta CDR3 regions, with RNA transcripts as the source. HTBI primers were employed in a first-round RT-PCR of the TCR CDR3. Using its own MiXCR run on the multiplex PCR reads, TCRdb lists one record per CDR3 protein. Of fewer than 750,000 distinct CDR3 sequences listed, roughly 15% were seen once; the top ten hold approximately 12%. The source material was blood. The receptors come from a woman between 50 and 59 years old with Graves' ophthalmopathy.

This sequence joins TRBV6-1 and TRBJ2-1; 9 nucleotides line up with TRBD2. From germline, CDR1 is MNHNS and CDR2 SASEGT. This CDR3 has 14 amino acids. V shed 7 bases and J 4 bases; nucleotides not matched to a gene: 5. CDR3: CASTLAGNYNEQFF. CDR3 bases: TGTGCCAGCACACTAGCGGGCAATTACAATGAGCAGTTCTTC.

This clonotype was counted between two and nine times. This rearrangement joins TRBV5-6 to TRBJ1-2; 8 nucleotides line up with TRBD1. Germline V gives CDR1 SGHDT, CDR2 YYEEEE. The CDR3 covers 16 residues. With 4 bases clipped from V and 4 bases from J, the junction kept 12 bases outside the gene matches. The CDR3: CASSQALTGDIYGYTF. CDR3 DNA: TGTGCCAGCAGCCAAGCACTGACAGGGGATATCTATGGCTACACCTTC.

This clonotype was seen repeatedly, ten times or more. The V and J genes are TRBV12-3 or TRBV12-4 and TRBJ1-5; D is unclear. The CDR3 is 14 residues long. V dropped 6 bases and J dropped 5 bases, with 14 bases sitting between them. The chain's CDR3 is CASSRISPDQPQHF. The CDR3 DNA reads TGTGCCAGCAGCCGAATCTCTCCCGATCAGCCCCAGCATTTT.

The chain is built from TRBV19 and TRBJ1-1; D gene ambiguous. Germline CDR1 LNHDA, CDR2 SQIVND (reference sequence). The V gene lost 8 bases and the J gene lost 5 bases, with 12 bases spanning the gap. This CDR3 is built from 12 residues. CDR3 coding DNA: TGTGCCAGTGAGACGGGAAGGACTGAAGCTTTCTTT. The encoded protein is CASETGRTEAFF.

In this sample, this clonotype turned up many times. The chain employs TRBV11-2 and TRBJ2-1; 8 bases are a match to TRBD1. Germline CDR1 is SGHAT and CDR2 is FQNNGV. The V gene end was trimmed by 6 bases and the J gene end by 5 bases; junction bases not matched to a gene: 15. The CDR3 consists of 17 residues. The CDR3 reads CASRGGGGQGFNNEQFF. The CDR3 nucleotides are TGTGCCAGCAGGGGTGGGGGCGGACAGGGCTTCAACAATGAGCAGTTCTTC.

This clonotype was observed a handful of times. This chain joins TRBV4-2 and TRBJ2-3; 11 nucleotides align to TRBD2. The V gene's germline CDR1 is LGHNA and CDR2 YNFKEQ. This CDR3 is built from 17 residues. V gave up 3 bases and J gave up 4 bases; unmatched junction bases: 9. CDR3 bases: TGTGCCAGCAGCCAGGGAGTAGCGGGAGGGCTCCCAGATACGCAGTATTTT. It translates to CASSQGVAGGLPDTQYF.

This clonotype was picked up many times. This chain uses TRBV12-5 with TRBJ1-1; D may be TRBD1 (5 bases). The CDR3 is made up of 13 amino acids. CDR1 is LGHNT and CDR2 is FRNRAP in the germline V gene. Trimming pared 2 bases from V and 5 bases from J, leaving 9 bases between. The CDR3 DNA sequence: TGTGCTAGTGGTTTGTTCGGGGGTACTGAAGCTTTCTTT. This codes for CASGLFGGTEAFF.

The sample holds many counts of this clonotype. The chain combines TRBV20-1 with TRBJ2-1; 10 bases line up with TRBD1. Germline values: CDR1 DFQATT, CDR2 SNEGSKA (reference sequence). The CDR3 runs to 14 residues. With V trimmed by 3 bases and J by 8 bases, 7 bases remained unmatched. The CDR3 bases are TGCAGTGCTAGGGATATGACAGGGGGCCATGAGCAGTTCTTC. Translating gives CSARDMTGGHEQFF.

This clonotype was counted between two and nine times. The chain employs TRBV19 and TRBJ2-1, with a possible D match to TRBD2 (5 bases). CDR3 length: 14 amino acids. V gave up 4 bases and J gave up 6 bases, with 13 bases separating them. Germline V CDR1 and CDR2: LNHDA, SQIVND (reference sequence). CDR3 sequence reads: CASSRMSSSNEQFF. The CDR3 DNA reads TGTGCCAGTAGTAGGATGTCTAGCAGCAATGAGCAGTTCTTC.

The V and J genes are TRBV6-2 or TRBV6-3 and TRBJ2-2; TRBD2 aligns across 10 bases. Germline CDR1 is MNHEY and CDR2 is SVGEGT. The CDR3 has 17 amino acids. Unmatched junction bases numbered 10, after V lost 2 bases and J lost 7 bases. This CDR3 is CASSYIGTSVANGELFF. The CDR3, as DNA: TGTGCCAGCAGTTACATAGGGACTAGCGTCGCTAACGGGGAGCTGTTTTTT.

This rearrangement joins TRBV9 to TRBJ2-3; 9 bases are a match to TRBD1. The CDR3 spans 16 residues. The germline gives CDR1 SGDLS, CDR2 YYNGEE. The V and J ends lost 3 bases and 0 bases, in that order; junction bases with no gene match: 5. The CDR3 protein is CASSAAGTGSTDTQYF. The CDR3 region has the DNA TGTGCCAGCAGCGCAGCCGGGACAGGGAGCACAGATACGCAGTATTTT.

This clonotype was observed many times. The chain carries TRBV24-1 and TRBJ2-3; 8 nucleotides agree with TRBD2. Losses at the gene ends were 2 bases for V and 2 bases for J; bases not matched to a gene: 17. Germline values: CDR1 KGHDR, CDR2 SFDVKD. The CDR3 consists of 20 residues. The CDR3 protein is CATSDYSNRQVAGFTDTQYF. CDR3 sequence (DNA): TGTGCCACCAGTGATTATTCGAACCGTCAAGTAGCGGGGTTCACAGATACGCAGTATTTT.

This clonotype was seen a handful of times. The V gene is TRBV7-3, the J gene TRBJ2-1; D is unresolved. The CDR3 is made up of 12 amino acids. V was pared by 6 bases and J by 7 bases, with 10 bases between. Germline CDR1 is SGHTA and CDR2 is FQGTGA. Here the CDR3 DNA reads TGTGCCAGCAGTAGTATGGGTAATGAGCAGTTCTTC. Its protein is CASSSMGNEQFF.

This clonotype was counted many times. The chain has TRBV7-8 and TRBJ1-1; D not certain. The V end was cut by 3 bases, the J end by 8 bases, with 16 bases between. This CDR3 is 14 amino acids long. Germline V gene data show CDR1 as SGHVS and CDR2 as FQNEAQ. CDR3 protein: CASSLREGSPEAFF. The CDR3 coding sequence is TGTGCCAGCAGCTTGAGGGAAGGATCCCCGGAAGCTTTCTTT.

At least ten counts were recorded for this clonotype. The V gene is TRBV5-6, the J gene TRBJ2-5; D is uncertain. The V gene lost 5 bases and the J gene lost 2 bases, with 13 bases spanning the gap. CDR1 SGHDT and CDR2 YYEEEE come from the germline V gene. This CDR3 has 14 amino acids. Written as DNA, the CDR3 is TGTGCCAGCAGGTTTTTACAGAGGCAAGAGACCCAGTACTTC. Amino acid sequence: CASRFLQRQETQYF.

This clonotype was recorded many times. The chain links TRBV5-1 to TRBJ2-5; 8 nucleotides line up with TRBD2. The CDR3 has 13 amino acids. With 2 bases clipped from V and 4 bases from J, the junction kept 1 base outside the gene matches. Germline CDR1 SGHRS, CDR2 YFSETQ. CDR3 amino acids: CASSFLAGETQYF. The DNA for the CDR3 is TGCGCCAGCAGCTTCCTAGCGGGAGAGACCCAGTACTTC.

The V call is TRBV7-2, the J call TRBJ2-1; TRBD2 aligns across 9 bases. V lost 1 base and J lost 4; bases outside the gene matches: 5. Germline CDR1 SGHTA, CDR2 FQGNSA. The CDR3 contains 16 residues. This CDR3 reads CASSLGRLAGYNEQFF. CDR3 coding DNA: TGTGCCAGCAGCTTAGGACGCCTAGCGGGATACAATGAGCAGTTCTTC.

There are many counts of this clonotype. The rearrangement uses TRBV20-1 and TRBJ2-7; D assignment may be TRBD1 or TRBD2 (5 bases each). The CDR3 length is 16 residues. Germline V CDR1 and CDR2: DFQATT, SNEGSKA (reference sequence). V shed 3 bases and J shed 2 bases, with 20 bases lying between them. CDR3 bases: TGCAGTGCTAGCAACCCCGGGACGTATGCCGCCTACGAGCAGTACTTC. Its protein product is CSASNPGTYAAYEQYF.

This clonotype was seen repeatedly, ten times or more. This chain connects TRBV27 to TRBJ2-5; D is undetermined. There are 14 residues in the CDR3. Looked up from germline, CDR1 is MNHEY and CDR2 is SMNVEV (reference sequence). Deletions cut 1 base from V and 5 bases from J, with 11 bases between. The CDR3 sequence is CASSLYPGYETQYF. For the CDR3, the DNA is TGTGCCAGCAGTTTATACCCGGGTTATGAGACCCAGTACTTC.

The table lists this clonotype with a few counts. The chain combines TRBV4-1 with TRBJ1-6; no definite D call. V was shortened by 1 base and J by 14 bases, with 15 bases between the two germline ends. The CDR3 covers 14 residues. Germline-derived CDR1 and CDR2 are MGHRA and YSYEKL. CDR3 sequence: CASSQVTAPPTLHF. CDR3 coding DNA: TGCGCCAGCAGCCAAGTGACGGCCCCTCCAACCCTCCACTTT.

The sample holds a few counts of this clonotype. The chain employs TRBV15 and TRBJ2-7, with D possibly being TRBD1 or TRBD2 (5 bases each). Per germline, CDR1 LNHNV and CDR2 YYDKDF (reference sequence). The CDR3 is 13 residues long. V gave up 1 base and J gave up 6 bases, with 10 bases separating them. The CDR3 spells CATSRGDRGEQYF. Here the CDR3 DNA reads TGTGCCACCAGCAGAGGGGACCGAGGCGAGCAGTACTTC.

This clonotype has a count of ten or more. The chain recombines TRBV6-1 with TRBJ2-3, with unresolved D. Germline lookup yields CDR1 MNHNS and CDR2 SASEGT. Trimming cost V 6 bases and J 0 bases, with 7 bases left between them. The CDR3 covers 13 residues. In nucleotides, the CDR3 is TGTGCCAGCAGAAAAGAAAGCACAGATACGCAGTATTTT. Its translation is CASRKESTDTQYF.